These 27 T cell receptor beta chains originate from one sample sequenced in a study of T cells in Graves' hyperthyroidism and ophthalmopathy. The source material, RNA transcripts, was used to amplify TCR beta CDR3 regions. The primer set for the first-round RT-PCR of the TCR CDR3 was HTBI. A single record per CDR3 protein comes from TCRdb applying MiXCR to the multiplex PCR reads. The sample lists around 250,000 distinct CDR3 sequences, roughly 15% occurring once. Sequencing input: blood. Receptor source: a woman aged 40 to 55 with Graves' hyperthyroidism that later progressed to Graves' ophthalmopathy.

This clonotype was detected only a few times. The V call is TRBV14, the J call TRBJ2-3, with unresolved D. Germline CDR1 SGHDN, CDR2 FVKESK. The CDR3 loop spans 12 amino acids. Trimming took 2 bases from V and 5 from J, leaving 5 bases between them. CDR3 sequence: CASSQSGDTQYF. CDR3 DNA: TGTGCCAGCAGCCAATCAGGAGATACGCAGTATTTT.

Details on this clonotype: Given a much more abundant clone one base away, this may be a read error. The chain employs TRBV7-9 and TRBJ2-7; TRBD2 matches 7 bases. CDR1 and CDR2 (germline): SEHNR, FQNEAQ (reference sequence). The length of the CDR3 is 13 residues. The CDR3 DNA is TGTCCCAGCAGCTTCGCTAGCGGTTACGAGCAGTACTTC. Translation: CPSSFASGYEQYF. The full variable domain, rest sourced from reference TRBV7-9 and TRBJ2-7, is DTGVSQNPRHKITKRGQNVTFRCDPISEHNRLYWYRQTLGQGPEFLTYFQNEAQLEKSRLLSDRFSAERPKGSFSTLEIQRTEQGDSAMYLCPSSFASGYEQYFGPGTRLTVT.

At least ten counts were recorded for this clonotype. This sequence joins TRBV28 and TRBJ2-1; 9 bases align to TRBD2. There are 14 residues in the CDR3. V lost 6 bases, J lost 7 bases, and 7 bases stayed unmatched. CDR1 is MDHEN, CDR2 SYDVKM, per germline. The CDR3: CASRGRSGRNEQFF. CDR3 sequence (DNA): TGTGCCAGCAGGGGCCGGAGCGGGAGGAATGAGCAGTTCTTC.

Details on this clonotype: Because it lacks the conserved phenylalanine or tryptophan at the end, this CDR3 is likely a read error. The chain recombines TRBV27 with TRBJ2-7, with D tentatively TRBD1 (5 bases). V lost 0 bases and J lost 1, with 7 bases in between. Germline V gene lookup returns CDR1 MNHEY and CDR2 SMNVEV (reference sequence). This CDR3 is 14 amino acids long. The CDR3 DNA reads as TGTGCCAGCAGTTTATCTGGGGCTTCCTACGAGCAGTACTCC. Its protein product is CASSLSGASYEQYS.

This clonotype has at least ten counts. The J gene is TRBJ2-3, the V gene TRBV11-2; the match to TRBD2 covers 10 bases. J gave up 7 bases and V 1 base, and 5 bases lay outside the gene matches. The length of the CDR3 is 15 residues. Per the germline V gene, CDR1 is SGHAT and CDR2 is FQNNGV. The CDR3 DNA is TGTGCCAGCAGCTTAGCATTAGCGGGAGGAAATACGCAGTATTTT. This sequence encodes CASSLALAGGNTQYF. The entire variable domain, with the rest obtained from reference TRBV11-2 and TRBJ2-3, is as follows: EAGVAQSPRYKIIEKRQSVAFWCNPISGHATLYWYQQILGQGPKLLIQFQNNGVVDDSQLPKDRFSAERLKGVDSTLKIQPAKLEDSAVYLCASSLALAGGNTQYFGPGTRLTVL.

J is TRBJ1-6 and V is TRBV2; D not certain. The CDR3 is 16 amino acids. V lost 2 bases and J 10 bases, leaving 18 bases between the germline ends. Germline assignment: CDR1 SNHLY and CDR2 FYNNEI. The CDR3 bases are TGTGCCAGCAGTGAATGGGTCGGTCTGGGGAACTCACCCCTCCACTTT. As protein: CASSEWVGLGNSPLHF.

The chain couples TRBV4-1 to TRBJ2-7, with no clear D. The CDR3 consists of 15 residues. Germline CDR1 reads MGHRA; CDR2 reads YSYEKL. Trimming shortened V by 6 bases and J by 2 bases, and 17 bases separated the two germline ends. Here the CDR3 DNA reads TGCGCCAGCAGGCCGGTCCCAGGTTCCCCCTACGAGCAGTACTTC. Amino acid sequence: CASRPVPGSPYEQYF.

This clonotype was seen many times. As DNA, the CDR3 is TGTGCCAGCAGCCTTTACACAAACTCCGGTCGGTATGGCTACACCTTC. Translation: CASSLYTNSGRYGYTF. This chain joins TRBV7-9 and TRBJ1-2; D gene uncertain. The CDR3 is made up of 16 amino acids. The V gene's germline CDR1 is SEHNR and CDR2 FQNEAQ (reference sequence). V lost 5 bases to trimming and J lost 5 bases, with 21 bases between them.

This clonotype was detected many times. The chain recombines TRBV27 with TRBJ1-4; possible D gene TRBD1, 6 bases. CDR1 and CDR2 from the germline V gene are MNHEY and SMNVEV (reference sequence). Trimming took off 6 bases at V and 10 bases at J, with 12 bases between the two ends. This CDR3 is 12 amino acids long. The CDR3 DNA reads as TGTGCCAGCAGAACCCAGGGGTTAAAACTGTTTTTT. Translation: CASRTQGLKLFF.

The chain combines TRBV28 with TRBJ2-3, with 15 bases matching TRBD2. Germline V gene data show CDR1 as MDHEN and CDR2 as SYDVKM. This CDR3 spans 20 amino acids. With V trimmed by 5 bases and J by 0 bases, 12 bases remained unmatched. The chain's CDR3 is CASSHPWTSGRATSTDTQYF. CDR3 in DNA: TGTGCCAGCAGTCATCCATGGACTAGCGGGAGGGCCACGAGCACAGATACGCAGTATTTT.

On this clonotype itself: Being one base from a much bigger clone, this may be a read error. The chain couples TRBV29-1 to TRBJ2-1, with TRBD2 matching over 9 bases. The J call could be wrong; TRBJ2-7 is a better fit for the DNA end. CDR1 is SQVTM and CDR2 is ANQGSEA in the germline V gene. This CDR3 comprises 15 residues. The CDR3 reads CSVVFSGRFYNEQYF. CDR3 DNA: TGCAGCGTTGTTTTTAGCGGGAGATTCTACAATGAGCAGTACTTC.

The chain uses TRBV27 and TRBJ1-1; D remains ambiguous. Germline V lookup: CDR1 MNHEY, CDR2 SMNVEV (reference sequence). V was clipped by 5 bases and J by 1 base, with 8 bases between them. This CDR3 spans 13 amino acids. The CDR3 region is CASSVLKNTEAFF. The CDR3 nucleotides read TGTGCCAGCAGTGTATTAAAGAACACTGAAGCTTTCTTT.

In this sample, this clonotype turned up many times. The chain uses TRBV2 and TRBJ2-7; unclear D gene. Trimming stripped 7 bases from V and 2 bases from J, with 12 bases between. Germline V CDR1 and CDR2: SNHLY, FYNNEI. This CDR3 region has 13 residues. CDR3 in amino acids: CASMPLGTYEQYF. CDR3 in DNA: TGTGCCAGCATGCCCCTAGGGACCTACGAGCAGTACTTC.

This clonotype has ten or more counts. The chain uses TRBV19 and TRBJ2-7, with 8 bases lining up with TRBD2. The CDR3 totals 14 residues. The V and J ends lost 1 base and 3 bases, in that order; junction bases with no gene match: 2. Germline V CDR1 and CDR2: LNHDA, SQIVND (reference sequence). As DNA, the CDR3 is TGTGCCAGTAGTATAGGCGGGAGGTACTACGAGCAGTACTTC. Amino acids: CASSIGGRYYEQYF.

This clonotype appeared a few times. This chain uses TRBV11-2 with TRBJ2-5; TRBD2 is a possible D gene (6 bases). The CDR3 covers 14 residues. Germline-derived CDR1 and CDR2 are SGHAT and FQNNGV. The V end lost 3 bases, the J end lost 4 bases, and 12 bases lay between the germline ends. In nucleotides, the CDR3 is TGTGCCAGCAGCTTCCAGGGAGGTGGAGAGACCCAGTACTTC. The encoded protein is CASSFQGGGETQYF.

This clonotype appeared many times. J is TRBJ1-1 and V is TRBV12-3 or TRBV12-4; the match to TRBD1 covers 9 bases. There are 18 residues in the CDR3. Trimming removed 3 bases from V and 1 base from J; junction bases left unmatched: 12. The CDR3 spells CASSFWGQGSVTNTEAFF. The CDR3 DNA sequence: TGTGCCAGCAGTTTCTGGGGACAGGGCTCGGTTACGAACACTGAAGCTTTCTTT.

This clonotype was picked up many times. This rearrangement joins TRBV27 to TRBJ1-5; D ambiguous. Germline V lookup: CDR1 MNHEY, CDR2 SMNVEV (reference sequence). The germline V and J ends were trimmed by 1 base and 0 bases, with 4 bases remaining between them. This CDR3 spans 14 amino acids. The CDR3, as DNA: TGTGCCAGCAGTTTATTGAATAGCAATCAGCCCCAGCATTTT. Translated, it gives CASSLLNSNQPQHF.

V is TRBV4-2 and J is TRBJ2-2; D tentatively fits TRBD1 or TRBD2 (5 bases each). The CDR3 length is 18 residues. Germline CDR1 LGHNA, CDR2 YNFKEQ. Trimming took off 0 bases at V and 2 bases at J, with 16 bases between the two ends. CDR3 loop: CASSQEGRVAANTGELFF. In DNA, the CDR3 is TGTGCCAGCAGCCAAGAGGGACGAGTGGCGGCCAACACCGGGGAGCTGTTTTTT.

This clonotype was observed at least ten times. The chain links TRBV27 to TRBJ1-1; D call uncertain. Germline CDR1 reads MNHEY; CDR2 reads SMNVEV (reference sequence). This CDR3 is 14 amino acids long. V was shortened by 3 bases and J by 5 bases, with 13 bases between the two germline ends. CDR3 loop: CASSLNRDNTEAFF. The CDR3 DNA reads as TGTGCCAGCAGTTTGAATCGGGATAATACTGAAGCTTTCTTT.

This chain links TRBV3-1 with TRBJ2-5; D is unresolved. From germline, CDR1 is LGHDT and CDR2 YNNKEL (reference sequence). CDR3 length equals 14 residues. The V end was cut by 2 bases, the J end by 0 bases, with 7 bases between. The CDR3: CASSQPNDQETQYF. The CDR3 DNA reads TGTGCCAGCAGCCAACCCAACGACCAAGAGACCCAGTACTTC.

J is TRBJ2-7 and V is TRBV4-1; maybe TRBD2 (6 bases). The CDR3 is 15 residues long. Germline lookup yields CDR1 MGHRA and CDR2 YSYEKL. With 4 bases removed from V and 4 bases from J, the gap between germline ends came to 17 bases. In nucleotides, the CDR3 is TGCGCCAGCAGCCCCCGACTAGATGGGGCGTACGAGCAGTACTTC. Protein: CASSPRLDGAYEQYF.

This clonotype has at least ten counts. The gene calls are TRBV12-3 or TRBV12-4 and TRBJ2-1, with 10 bases identical to TRBD2. Trimming at V came to 7 bases and at J to 3 bases, leaving 9 bases not matched to a gene. The CDR3 runs to 16 residues. The CDR3 nucleotides are TGTGCCAGCACCACCATCCTAGCGGGAGACTACAATGAGCAGTTCTTC. Its translation is CASTTILAGDYNEQFF.

Remarks on this clonotype: With a much larger clone just one base away, this may be a read error. The rearrangement uses TRBV27 and TRBJ2-1, with 8 bases matching TRBD1. This CDR3 region has 13 residues. V gave up 2 bases and J gave up 13 bases; unmatched junction bases: 7. In germline, CDR1 is MNHEY, CDR2 SMNVEV (reference sequence). CDR3 in DNA: TGTGCCAGCAGTTTAGGACAGGGTGCTGATCAGTTCTTC. It yields the protein CASSLGQGADQFF.

This clonotype was counted ten times or more. The chain carries TRBV13 and TRBJ1-6, with unresolved D. The germline V and J ends were trimmed by 5 bases and 7 bases, with 6 bases remaining between them. Germline CDR1 reads PRHDT; CDR2 reads FYEKMQ (reference sequence). The CDR3 covers 12 residues. The CDR3: CASSRLNSPLHF. In DNA, the CDR3 is TGTGCCAGCAGCAGACTCAATTCACCCCTCCACTTT.

This clonotype was observed at least ten times. This chain joins TRBV5-8 and TRBJ2-1, with 12 bases lining up with TRBD2. Unmatched junction bases numbered 8, after V lost 3 bases and J lost 4 bases. Germline assignment: CDR1 SGHTS and CDR2 YDEGEE. The CDR3 contains 17 residues. The CDR3 reads CASSWLLAGGVYNEQFF. The CDR3 bases are TGTGCCAGCAGCTGGCTCCTAGCGGGAGGGGTATACAATGAGCAGTTCTTC. The whole variable domain, filled in from reference TRBV5-8 and TRBJ2-1, reads EAGVTQSPTHLIKTRGQQATLRCSPISGHTSVYWYQQALGLGLQFLLWYDEGEERNRGNFPPRFSGRQFPNYSSELNVNALELEDSALYLCASSWLLAGGVYNEQFFGPGTRLTVL.

The chain carries TRBV7-9 and TRBJ1-2; D not certain. CDR3 length: 13 amino acids. The V end was cut by 2 bases, the J end by 8 bases, with 12 bases between. Germline values: CDR1 SEHNR, CDR2 FQNEAQ (reference sequence). The CDR3: CASSLNSIDGYTF. The CDR3 DNA reads as TGTGCCAGCAGCTTAAACAGCATCGACGGCTACACCTTC.

This clonotype was observed many times. V usage is TRBV19 and J usage is TRBJ1-5; the D is unclear. V was shortened by 5 bases and J by 0 bases, with 11 bases between the two germline ends. The length of the CDR3 is 15 residues. Germline CDR1 and CDR2: LNHDA and SQIVND (reference sequence). The CDR3 loop is CASSPWAVSNQPQHF. The CDR3 nucleotides read TGTGCCAGTAGTCCCTGGGCGGTTAGCAATCAGCCCCAGCATTTT. The whole variable domain, remainder taken from reference TRBV19 and TRBJ1-5, is DGGITQSPKYLFRKEGQNVTLSCEQNLNHDAMYWYRQDPGQGLRLIYYSQIVNDFQKGDIAEGYSVSREKKESFPLTVTSAQKNPTAFYLCASSPWAVSNQPQHFGDGTRLSIL.